A selection of T cell receptor beta chains follows, all from one sample in a study of beta chain features in type 1 diabetes. TCRdb keeps only in-frame clones here, not all; method: immunoSEQ multiplex PCR. The table records 200,000 to 250,000 clones, less than 35% of them present only once. The source material was central memory CD4+ T cells from blood. Source of these receptors: a man in his thirties or forties in good health. The CDR3 runs from the conserved cysteine through the conserved F or W. A D gene is named only where the DNA matches it firmly. Expanded clones are given a class, and other clones once, few, many or no size at all.

d_gene	v_gene	j_gene	abundance	CDR3aa	CDR3nt
TRBD2	TRBV11-2	TRBJ2-5	NA	CASSRTSGRPAGETQYF	TGTGCCAGCAGCCGGACTAGCGGGAGGCCCGCCGGAGAGACCCAGTACTTC
NA	TRBV30	TRBJ2-7	NA	CAWSVRGPDEQYF	TGTGCCTGGAGTGTAAGAGGGCCGGACGAGCAGTACTTC
NA	TRBV2	TRBJ1-2	NA	CASVGQTFGHGYTF	TGTGCCAGCGTAGGGCAGACATTCGGGCATGGCTACACCTTC
NA	TRBV10-3	TRBJ2-3	NA	CAISEFTDTQYF	TGTGCCATCAGTGAATTCACAGATACGCAGTATTTT
TRBD2	TRBV27	TRBJ2-4	NA	CASTSPAGGNIQYF	TGTGCCAGCACCTCCCCGGCGGGGGGAAACATTCAGTACTTC
NA	TRBV6-5	TRBJ2-7	NA	CASSYSMTDPYEQYF	TGTGCCAGCAGTTACTCGATGACAGATCCCTACGAGCAGTACTTC
TRBD2	TRBV7-2	TRBJ2-1	NA	CASSTTSGWYSYNEQFF	TGTGCCAGCAGCACGACTAGCGGGTGGTATTCCTACAATGAGCAGTTCTTC
TRBD1	TRBV29-1	TRBJ1-2	NA	CSVRDFRDRGIDGYTF	TGCAGCGTTCGGGATTTCCGGGACAGGGGTATCGATGGCTACACCTTC
NA	TRBV30	TRBJ1-5	few	CAWSADRNQPQHF	TGTGCCTGGAGTGCCGACAGAAATCAGCCCCAGCATTTT
TRBD2	TRBV2	TRBJ2-7	NA	CASSSGGLYEQYF	TGTGCCAGCAGCTCGGGGGGGCTCTACGAGCAGTACTTC
NA	TRBV10-3	TRBJ2-2	few	CAISESVSHTGELFF	TGTGCCATCAGTGAGTCTGTCTCACACACCGGGGAGCTGTTTTTT
TRBD1	TRBV7-7	TRBJ1-3	few	CASSPDRGGNTIYF	TGTGCCAGCAGCCCCGACAGGGGTGGAAACACCATATATTTT
NA	TRBV23-1	TRBJ2-2	few	CASIRGWGTGELFF	TGCGCCAGCATCCGGGGGTGGGGCACCGGGGAGCTGTTTTTT
NA	TRBV28	TRBJ1-5	few	CASSGSGGRQPQHF	TGTGCCAGCAGTGGTTCGGGGGGGCGGCAGCCCCAGCATTTT
NA	TRBV18	TRBJ1-3	NA	CASSPPASPRNTIYF	TGTGCCAGCTCACCACCGGCAAGCCCCCGAAACACCATATATTTT
NA	TRBV7-8	TRBJ2-3	few	CASSDGHFTDTQYF	TGTGCCAGCAGCGACGGCCACTTTACAGATACGCAGTATTTT
NA	TRBV7-9	TRBJ2-1	many	CASTPFGLESTDEQFF	TGTGCCAGCACCCCCTTTGGGCTTGAGAGTACCGATGAGCAGTTCTTC
NA	TRBV29-1	TRBJ2-2	many	CSVVGGSTNTGELFF	TGCAGCGTTGTAGGGGGGAGTACGAACACCGGGGAGCTGTTTTTT
TRBD2	TRBV5-4	TRBJ2-5	NA	CASSQRGTSGRETQYF	TGTGCCAGCAGCCAACGCGGGACTAGCGGGAGGGAGACCCAGTACTTC
NA	TRBV30	TRBJ2-1	few	CAWSVWRGLAYNEQFF	TGTGCCTGGAGTGTATGGCGGGGTCTAGCTTACAATGAGCAGTTCTTC
TRBD1	TRBV5-6	TRBJ2-7	NA	CASSSFSGGYEQYF	TGTGCCAGCAGCTCGTTTTCAGGGGGCTACGAGCAGTACTTC
NA	TRBV11-2	TRBJ1-1	NA	CASSQTDYTEAFF	TGTGCCAGCAGCCAAACAGATTACACTGAAGCTTTCTTT
NA	TRBV7-2	TRBJ1-5	many	CASSLEGTSNQPQHF	TGTGCCAGCAGCTTAGAGGGGACTAGCAATCAGCCCCAGCATTTT
NA	TRBV6-4	TRBJ2-7	NA	CASSVKRTLGEQYF	TGTGCCAGCAGTGTTAAAAGAACTCTGGGCGAGCAGTACTTC
NA	TRBV7-2	TRBJ1-1	NA	CASRLGLGRVNTEAFF	TGTGCCAGCAGATTGGGACTGGGGAGGGTGAACACTGAAGCTTTCTTT
NA	TRBV25-1	TRBJ1-1	NA	CASTDLLDGTEAFF	TGTGCCAGCACGGATTTGTTGGACGGGACTGAAGCTTTCTTT
TRBD1	TRBV23-1	TRBJ2-7	few	CASSHSHGTGSYEQYF	TGCGCCAGCAGTCACAGCCACGGGACAGGCTCCTACGAGCAGTACTTC
NA	TRBV7-9	TRBJ1-6	few	CASSLGDKLNSPLHF	TGTGCCAGCAGCTTAGGGGACAAGCTCAATTCACCCCTCCACTTT
TRBD1	TRBV2	TRBJ1-4	few	CASSEGGQAEKLFF	TGTGCCAGCAGTGAAGGGGGACAGGCTGAAAAACTGTTTTTT
NA	TRBV30	TRBJ2-3	NA	CAWSDGSSVSTDTQYF	TGTGCCTGGAGTGATGGGTCTAGCGTTAGCACAGATACGCAGTATTTT
TRBD2	TRBV29-1	TRBJ2-1	few	CSVDGTSGGRNEQFF	TGCAGCGTTGACGGGACTAGCGGAGGACGCAATGAGCAGTTCTTC
TRBD2	TRBV28	TRBJ2-4	once	CASSPRTRAKNIQYF	TGTGCCAGCAGTCCCCGGACTAGAGCCAAAAACATTCAGTACTTC
NA	TRBV4-1	TRBJ1-2	few	CASSQDWTVDNYGYTF	TGCGCCAGCAGCCAAGATTGGACAGTCGATAACTATGGCTACACCTTC
TRBD2	TRBV28	TRBJ2-2	few	CASTSGGTGELFF	TGTGCCAGCACCTCGGGAGGAACCGGGGAGCTGTTTTTT
TRBD2	TRBV6-1	TRBJ2-1	NA	CASSGTSGRQGNNEQFF	TGTGCCAGCAGTGGGACTAGCGGGAGACAGGGCAATAATGAGCAGTTCTTC
TRBD2	TRBV5-1	TRBJ2-1	NA	CATSGLAGGSEQFF	TGCGCCACCTCGGGACTAGCGGGAGGGAGTGAGCAGTTCTTC
NA	TRBV14	TRBJ2-3	NA	CASSQDFGGGSTDTQYF	TGTGCCAGCAGCCAAGATTTTGGAGGGGGCAGCACAGATACGCAGTATTTT
TRBD1	TRBV5-6	TRBJ2-7	NA	CASSPDLVTGADEQYF	TGTGCCAGCAGCCCGGATCTCGTGACAGGGGCTGACGAGCAGTACTTC
TRBD2	TRBV10-1	TRBJ2-1	few	CASSKGLAGEQFF	TGCGCCAGCAGTAAGGGACTAGCGGGGGAGCAGTTCTTC
TRBD2	TRBV5-1	TRBJ2-3	NA	CASSWGAGVTDTQYF	TGCGCCAGCAGCTGGGGAGCGGGAGTCACAGATACGCAGTATTTT
TRBD2	TRBV7-2	TRBJ2-3	NA	CASSLRLAGGPGDTQYF	TGTGCCAGCAGCTTAAGACTAGCGGGAGGGCCCGGGGATACGCAGTATTTT
TRBD1	TRBV29-1	TRBJ1-1	few	CSVGAGGVITEAFF	TGCAGCGTTGGGGCAGGGGGAGTGATCACTGAAGCTTTCTTT
NA	TRBV5-5	TRBJ2-7	many	CASSYSSYEQYF	TGTGCCAGCAGCTATTCCTCCTACGAGCAGTACTTC
TRBD1	TRBV10-2	TRBJ2-7	NA	CASSDLGTGGKIEQYF	TGCGCCAGCAGTGACCTTGGGACAGGGGGGAAGATAGAGCAGTACTTC
NA	TRBV18	TRBJ1-1	NA	CASSFPGAGLNTEAFF	TGTGCCAGCTCCTTCCCGGGGGCAGGACTGAACACTGAAGCTTTCTTT
NA	TRBV7-9	TRBJ2-5	NA	CASSPARLGRETQYF	TGTGCCAGCAGTCCCGCGAGACTAGGACGGGAGACCCAGTACTTC
TRBD1	TRBV29-1	TRBJ2-7	NA	CSVGQGGNEQYF	TGCAGCGTGGGACAGGGGGGGAACGAGCAGTACTTC
TRBD1	TRBV29-1	TRBJ2-2	few	CSGGGQGNTGELFF	TGCAGCGGCGGAGGACAGGGCAACACCGGGGAGCTGTTTTTT
TRBD1	TRBV7-2	TRBJ2-7	NA	CASSLAFGGQGVHEQYF	TGTGCCAGCAGCTTAGCTTTCGGGGGACAGGGGGTCCACGAGCAGTACTTC
NA	TRBV5-5	TRBJ2-1	few	CASSQDVVASNEQFF	TGTGCCAGCAGCCAAGATGTGGTAGCGTCCAATGAGCAGTTCTTC
NA	TRBV29-1	TRBJ1-2	NA	CSVVSQLGAGYTF	TGCAGCGTTGTTTCACAGCTCGGAGCCGGCTACACCTTC
TRBD2	TRBV7-2	TRBJ2-7	few	CASSLRTSGNWEQYF	TGTGCCAGCAGCTTAAGGACTAGCGGGAATTGGGAGCAGTACTTC
NA	TRBV7-9	TRBJ1-2	NA	CASSFEGGNYGYTF	TGTGCCAGCAGCTTCGAGGGCGGTAACTATGGCTACACCTTC
NA	TRBV5-6	TRBJ2-6	NA	CASSKGLAGANVLTF	TGTGCCAGCAGCAAAGGGCTGGCTGGGGCCAACGTCCTGACTTTC
NA	TRBV19	TRBJ2-7	few	CASSTASPSYEQYF	TGTGCCAGTAGTACAGCTTCCCCTTCCTACGAGCAGTACTTC
TRBD1	TRBV29-1	TRBJ1-4	NA	CSVGQGAYEKLFF	TGCAGCGTTGGACAGGGGGCTTATGAAAAACTGTTTTTT
TRBD2	TRBV9	TRBJ2-1	few	CASSPSGESYNEQFF	TGTGCCAGCAGCCCGAGCGGGGAGTCCTACAATGAGCAGTTCTTC
TRBD2	TRBV7-2	TRBJ2-3	few	CASSLARLAETDTQYF	TGTGCCAGCAGCTTAGCGCGGCTAGCGGAAACAGATACGCAGTATTTT
TRBD2	TRBV7-2	TRBJ2-3	NA	CASSLAGGLWDTQYF	TGTGCCAGCTCCTTAGCGGGAGGTCTATGGGATACGCAGTATTTT
NA	TRBV2	TRBJ1-6	NA	CASSVGARSPLHF	TGTGCCAGCAGTGTCGGGGCTAGGTCACCCCTCCACTTT